This TCR beta chain was retrieved from a study of T cell clones after liver transplantation. Study-wide context: Three of the eight recipients were HCV-positive; the rest had non-autoimmune, non-viral transplant indications.

CDR3 length: 15 amino acids. CDR1 and CDR2 from the germline V gene are KGHSH and LQKENI. After removal of 4 bases from V and 7 bases from J, the junction contained 9 bases not matched to a gene. The data were produced by immunoSEQ multiplex PCR, yet TCRdb's version contains in-frame clones alone and is incomplete. Seen here are just over 80,000 clones, roughly 80% observed once, and the top ten hold about 0.52%. The receptor was derived from a human patient who received a liver transplant. A share of the T cells may be of graft donor origin. V is TRBV18 and J is TRBJ2-7; 11 nucleotides align to TRBD1. This material consisted of CD4+ T cells from blood, taken 46 months after liver transplant. The CDR3 loop is CASSLSPGQGGEQYF. In DNA, the CDR3 is TGTGCCAGCTCACTAAGCCCGGGACAGGGGGGGGAGCAGTACTTC.